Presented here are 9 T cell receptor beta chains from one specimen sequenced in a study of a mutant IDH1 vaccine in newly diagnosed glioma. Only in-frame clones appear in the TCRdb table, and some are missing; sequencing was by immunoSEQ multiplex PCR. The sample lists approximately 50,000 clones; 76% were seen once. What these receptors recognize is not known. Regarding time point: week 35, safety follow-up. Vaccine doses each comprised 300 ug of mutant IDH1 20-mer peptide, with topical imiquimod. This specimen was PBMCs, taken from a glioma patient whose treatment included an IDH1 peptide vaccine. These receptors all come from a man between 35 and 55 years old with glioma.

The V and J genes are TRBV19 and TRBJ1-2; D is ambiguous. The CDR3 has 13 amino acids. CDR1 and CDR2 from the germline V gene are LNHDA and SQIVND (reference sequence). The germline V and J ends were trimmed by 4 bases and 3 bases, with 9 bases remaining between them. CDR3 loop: CASSRQLDYGYTF. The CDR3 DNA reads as TGTGCCAGTAGTAGGCAATTGGACTATGGCTACACCTTC.

The CDR3 reads CASSMTGRNTIYF. The DNA for the CDR3 is TGTGCCAGTAGTATGACAGGGAGAAACACCATATATTTT. The V gene is TRBV19, the J gene TRBJ1-3, with 7 bases matching TRBD1. This CDR3 has 13 residues. V was pared by 3 bases and J by 5 bases, with 1 base of the junction left unmatched. The germline CDR1 and CDR2 sequences are LNHDA and SQIVND (reference sequence). Based on the CDR3 plus reference TRBV19 and TRBJ1-3, the full variable domain is DGGITQSPKYLFRKEGQNVTLSCEQNLNHDAMYWYRQDPGQGLRLIYYSQIVNDFQKGDIAEGYSVSREKKESFPLTVTSAQKNPTAFYLCASSMTGRNTIYFGEGSWLTVV.

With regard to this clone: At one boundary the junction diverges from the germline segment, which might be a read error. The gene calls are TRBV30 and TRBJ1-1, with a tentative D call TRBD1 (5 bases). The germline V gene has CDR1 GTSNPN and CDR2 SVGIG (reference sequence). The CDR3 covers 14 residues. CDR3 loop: CAWSPRGTNIEAFF. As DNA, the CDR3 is TGTGCCTGGAGTCCCCGGGGGACCAACATTGAAGCTTTCTTT. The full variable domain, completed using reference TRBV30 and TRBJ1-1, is SQTIHQWPATLVQPVGSPLSLECTVEGTSNPNLYWYRQAAGRGLQLLFYSVGIGQISSEVPQNLSASRPQDRQFILSSKKLLLSDSGFYLCAWSPRGTNIEAFFGQGTRLTVV.

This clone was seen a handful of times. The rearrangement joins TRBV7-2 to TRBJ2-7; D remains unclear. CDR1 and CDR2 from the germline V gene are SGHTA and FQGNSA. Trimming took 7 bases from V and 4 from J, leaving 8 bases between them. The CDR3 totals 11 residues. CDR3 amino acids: CASTFGYEQYF. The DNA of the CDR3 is TGTGCCAGCACCTTCGGATACGAGCAGTACTTC.

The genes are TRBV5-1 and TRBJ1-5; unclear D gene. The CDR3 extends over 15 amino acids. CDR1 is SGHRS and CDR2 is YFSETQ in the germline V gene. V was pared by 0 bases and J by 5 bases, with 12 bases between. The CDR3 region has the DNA TGCGCCAGCAGCTTGGGTGGGCAGATATATCAGCCCCAGCATTTT. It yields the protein CASSLGGQIYQPQHF. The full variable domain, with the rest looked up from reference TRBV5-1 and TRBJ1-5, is KAGVTQTPRYLIKTRGQQVTLSCSPISGHRSVSWYQQTPGQGLQFLFEYFSETQRNKGNFPGRFSGRQFSNSRSEMNVSTLELGDSALYLCASSLGGQIYQPQHFGDGTRLSIL.

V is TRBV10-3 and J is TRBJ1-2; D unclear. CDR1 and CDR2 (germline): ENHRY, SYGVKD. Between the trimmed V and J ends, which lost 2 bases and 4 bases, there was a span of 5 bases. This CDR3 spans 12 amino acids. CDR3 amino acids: CAISETPYGYTF. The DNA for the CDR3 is TGTGCCATCAGTGAGACGCCCTATGGCTACACCTTC.

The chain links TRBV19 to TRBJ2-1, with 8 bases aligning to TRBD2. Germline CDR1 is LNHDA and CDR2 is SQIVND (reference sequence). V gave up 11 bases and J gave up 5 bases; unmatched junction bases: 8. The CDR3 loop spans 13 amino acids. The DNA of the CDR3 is TGTGCCCCCCCCAGCGGGAGAGACAATGAGCAGTTCTTC. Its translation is CAPPSGRDNEQFF.

This CDR3 reads CASSSLPGQASSGANVLTF. CDR3 nucleotides: TGCGCCAGCAGCTCCCTTCCCGGACAGGCCAGCTCTGGGGCCAACGTCCTGACTTTC. This sequence joins TRBV5-1 and TRBJ2-6; 7 nucleotides line up with TRBD1. There are 19 residues in the CDR3. Trimming at V came to 3 bases and at J to 0 bases, leaving 12 bases not matched to a gene. CDR1 and CDR2 from the germline V gene are SGHRS and YFSETQ.

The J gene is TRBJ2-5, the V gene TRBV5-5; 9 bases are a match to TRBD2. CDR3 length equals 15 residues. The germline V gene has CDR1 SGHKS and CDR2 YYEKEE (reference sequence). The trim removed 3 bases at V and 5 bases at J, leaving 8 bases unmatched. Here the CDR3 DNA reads TGTGCCAGCAGCTCTTCGGGAACTAGCGGGGAGACCCAGTACTTC. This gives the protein CASSSSGTSGETQYF.